This TCR beta chain was recovered during a study of blood T cells in healthy people across ages. V shed 5 bases, J shed 2 bases, and the junction held 5 bases outside the gene matches. This CDR3 has 15 residues. CDR1 and CDR2 (germline): LGHDT, YNNKEL (reference sequence). Next came a second PCR, run for about 6 to 11 cycles, which used a sample-barcoded 5' primer along with a J-beta primer mix. Using its own MiXCR run on the 5' RACE reads, TCRdb lists one record per CDR3 protein. This sample has 2 million or so distinct CDR3 sequences; 49% occur once, and the top ten carry 2.1%. The rearrangement joins TRBV3-1 to TRBJ2-7; 11 positions agree with TRBD1. The sequencing input was blood. This TCR was sampled from a woman between 40 and 55 years old in good health. CDR3 region: CASSIGTGGPYEQYF. DNA for the CDR3: TGTGCCAGCAGCATAGGGACAGGGGGGCCCTACGAGCAGTACTTC.